This T cell receptor (beta chain) derives from a study of CD8 T cells in ankylosing spondylitis. Study results and limitations: What seemed typical of ankylosing spondylitis blood was a TCR beta motif built from about 8 highly homologous variants. Disease-linked clones proved CD8+ and comparatively uncommon in peripheral blood.

This clonotype was observed a handful of times. Its target is unknown. This CDR3 is 18 amino acids long. The trim removed 3 bases at V and 4 bases at J, leaving 10 bases unmatched. CDR1 and CDR2 (germline): KGHDR, SFDVKD. Each CDR3 protein gets one entry after TCRdb re-called the 5' RACE reads with MiXCR. Found here are roughly 700,000 distinct CDR3 sequences, 15% to 20% of them singletons; the top ten hold over 15%. The TCR comes from a male donor with ankylosing spondylitis. The chain has TRBV24-1 and TRBJ2-3, with 12 positions matching TRBD2. Sequencing input: blood, either unsorted or a sorted T cell fraction (not recorded which). CDR3 nucleotide sequence: TGTGCCACCAGTGATCCCGCCCCTAGCGGGAGGGCCCCAGATACGCAGTATTTT. Protein product: CATSDPAPSGRAPDTQYF.